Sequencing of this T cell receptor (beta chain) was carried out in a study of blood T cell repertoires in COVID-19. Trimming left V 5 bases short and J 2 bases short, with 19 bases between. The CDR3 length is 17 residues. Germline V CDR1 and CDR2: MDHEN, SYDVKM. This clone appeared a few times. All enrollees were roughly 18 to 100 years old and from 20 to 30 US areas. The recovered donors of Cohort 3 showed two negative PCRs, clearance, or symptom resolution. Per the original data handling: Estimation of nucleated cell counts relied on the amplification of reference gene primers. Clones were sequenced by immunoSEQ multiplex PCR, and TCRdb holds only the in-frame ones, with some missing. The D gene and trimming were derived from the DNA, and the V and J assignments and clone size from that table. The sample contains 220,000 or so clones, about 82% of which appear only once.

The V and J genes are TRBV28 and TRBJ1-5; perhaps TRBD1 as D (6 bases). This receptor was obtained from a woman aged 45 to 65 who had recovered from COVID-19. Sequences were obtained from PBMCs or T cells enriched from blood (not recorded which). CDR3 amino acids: CASSPRGGEYGNQPQHF. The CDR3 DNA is TGTGCCAGCAGTCCCAGGGGAGGGGAATATGGCAATCAGCCCCAGCATTTT.